The clone carrying this T cell receptor beta chain has just one count. Its matching antigen is unknown. This record belongs to a study of cytomegalovirus exposure and HLA in healthy donors. The wider study: It was reported in a later analysis that the same platform had been used for the roughly 130 validation repertoires as for the 666 first-cohort repertoires. Study-level findings and limits: With high specificity and sensitivity, the classifier reportedly diagnosed cytomegalovirus status. Most observed TCR sequences were rare, whereas some public TCRs were detected in many donors. The study labeled about 160 TCR beta chains cytomegalovirus-associated.

V lost 2 bases to trimming and J lost 5 bases; unmatched junction nucleotides: 3. CDR1 is SGHTA and CDR2 is FQGTGA in the germline V gene. The CDR3 contains 15 residues. The repertoire was sequenced with immunoSEQ multiplex PCR; TCRdb's copy has only in-frame clones and lacks some. The sample holds about 74,000 clones; 94% are singletons and the top ten take approximately 1.5%. Sequencing was carried out using PBMCs. The chain is built from TRBV7-3 and TRBJ2-5, with 12 bases aligning to TRBD2. The TCR comes from a man aged 18 to 30 in good health and CMV-seropositive. This chain's CDR3 is CASSLLAGGRETQYF. The CDR3 DNA follows: TGTGCCAGCAGCTTACTAGCGGGAGGGAGGGAGACCCAGTACTTC.